This T cell receptor beta chain originates from a study of T cells in localized non-small cell lung cancer. Notes on the study in general: Among blood samples, higher T cell density accompanied longer overall survival. Only one tumor region went through sequencing, so heterogeneity may still be there. Compared with tumor, uninvolved adjacent lung displayed greater T cell clonality, ranking highest overall.

Generated by immunoSEQ multiplex PCR, the TCRdb table keeps only in-frame clones and is missing some. Among about 33,000 clones listed, roughly nine tenths were seen once. The sample holds a few counts of this clone. Its specificity is not known. Deletions cut 4 bases from V and 1 base from J, with 11 bases between. Germline V gene sequence: CDR1 SGDLS, CDR2 YYNGEE. This CDR3 has 14 amino acids. The sequence derives from a man between 40 and 69 years old with stage I lung adenocarcinoma. The chain uses TRBV9 and TRBJ1-1, with D possibly TRBD1 on 6 matching bases. The specimen was peripheral blood, collected before any cancer treatment. CDR3 bases: TGTGCCAGCAGCCGGGGGGGACAGAACACTGAAGCTTTCTTT. Translation: CASSRGGQNTEAFF.